Listed below are T cell receptor beta chains from one sample, sequenced in a study of T cells in Graves' hyperthyroidism and ophthalmopathy. TCRdb re-called the multiplex PCR reads with MiXCR, one entry per CDR3 protein. The data show hundreds of thousands of distinct CDR3 sequences, about 14% seen once. The material sequenced was blood. Source of these receptors: a woman between 18 and 30 years old with Graves' hyperthyroidism. The CDR3 runs from the conserved cysteine through the conserved F or W. D genes are given only for firm matches. Clone size appears in some rows only: once, few, many, or a class for an expanded clone.

TGTGCCAGCAGCTTACAGGGTTACTATGGCTACACCTTC CASSLQGYYGYTF TRBJ1-2 many - TRBV5-5
TGTGCCAGCAGTCCAGCGGCGGGAGTTCGAAACAATGAGCAGTTCTTC CASSPAAGVRNNEQFF TRBJ2-1 many TRBD2 TRBV12-3/TRBV12-4
TGCAGCGTTGTATCTATGACAGGGCCAACCTACGAGCAGTACTTC CSVVSMTGPTYEQYF TRBJ2-7 once TRBD1 TRBV29-1
TGTGCCAGCAGTTACCCGGGACAGGGATTCCCTAGCTCCTACAATGAGCAGTTCTTC CASSYPGQGFPSSYNEQFF TRBJ2-1 - TRBD1 TRBV6-5
TGTGCCAGCAGCTTGAGGGGCGGGGGAAACACCATATATTTT CASSLRGGGNTIYF TRBJ1-3 few - TRBV5-8
TGTGCCTGGACCACGGGTGTCAGCCAAGAGACCCAGTACTTC CAWTTGVSQETQYF TRBJ2-5 once - TRBV30
TGTGCCACCTCGGTCCTGGGGGCAAGCTCCTACGAGCAGTTCTTC CATSVLGASSYEQFF TRBJ2-1 - - TRBV19
TGTGCCAGCTCCCGACAGGGGAAAGAGACCCAGTACTTC CASSRQGKETQYF TRBJ2-5 many TRBD1 TRBV18
TGCGCCAGCAGCCATCCGGCTAGCGGGAGATACGAGCAGTACTTC CASSHPASGRYEQYF TRBJ2-7 - TRBD2 TRBV4-1
TGTGCCAGCAGTGGATTTACAGATACGCAGTATTTT CASSGFTDTQYF TRBJ2-3 many - TRBV28
TGTGCCAGCAGCGACCGGGACAGGGTAGAGAACACTGAAGCTTTCTTT CASSDRDRVENTEAFF TRBJ1-1 - TRBD1 TRBV7-9
TGCAGTGTGAGGGATGCCTACGAGCAGTACTTC CSVRDAYEQYF TRBJ2-7 - - TRBV20-1
TGTGCCACCAGTGATAAGATGCCTCCTACTCGGCCCCAGCATTTT CATSDKMPPTRPQHF TRBJ1-5 few - TRBV24-1
TGTGCCTGGAGGGTGATGGGAGAAGCTTTCTTT CAWRVMGEAFF TRBJ1-1 - - TRBV30
TGTGCCTGGAATAGCGGGTTCACAGATACGCAGTATTTT CAWNSGFTDTQYF TRBJ2-3 many TRBD2 TRBV30
TGTGCCAGCAGTTACGATCGCGGGACTTGGGGCTGCGAGCAGTACTTC CASSYDRGTWGCEQYF TRBJ2-7 - - TRBV6-5